A single sample is the source of the 32 T cell receptor beta chains below, sequenced in a study of CD8+ T cells in alopecia areata. Investigators isolated RNA and reverse transcribed it into cDNA to act as the sequencing template. Clones were read by immunoSEQ multiplex PCR, and TCRdb kept only the in-frame ones, dropping some. This sample has approximately 58,000 clones; around 40% occur once, and the top ten carry 45% to 60%. Material for sequencing was NKG2D-low CD8+ T cells sorted from blood. The source of these receptors is a human donor with alopecia areata.

This clone was counted a few times. The rearrangement uses TRBV5-6 and TRBJ2-3; D gene ambiguous. Germline lookup yields CDR1 SGHDT and CDR2 YYEEEE. This CDR3 has 12 residues. The V end was cut by 0 bases, the J end by 5 bases, with 4 bases between. CDR3 loop: CASSLGGDTQYF. CDR3 DNA: TGTGCCAGCAGCTTGGGGGGAGATACGCAGTATTTT. Full variable domain (outside the CDR3, taken from reference TRBV5-6 and TRBJ2-3): DAGVTQSPTHLIKTRGQQVTLRCSPKSGHDTVSWYQQALGQGPQFIFQYYEEEERQRGNFPDRFSGHQFPNYSSELNVNALLLGDSALYLCASSLGGDTQYFGPGTRLTVL.

This clone has just a few counts. The chain uses TRBV23-1 and TRBJ1-5, with a weak D call TRBD1 (5 bases). TRBV23-1 is annotated as an ORF whose role is uncertain. This CDR3 is built from 14 residues. Trimming stripped 8 bases from V and 4 bases from J, with 15 bases between. In DNA, the CDR3 is TGCGCCAGCCCCTGGGGGGGTAAGAATCAGCCCCAGCATTTT. Its translation: CASPWGGKNQPQHF.

CDR3 in amino acids: CASSSGLGRNEQFF. The CDR3 DNA reads as TGTGCCAGCAGTTCAGGACTAGGTCGAAATGAGCAGTTCTTC. V gene TRBV27 combines with J gene TRBJ2-1; 7 positions agree with TRBD2. This CDR3 has 14 residues. The V and J ends lost 4 bases and 7 bases, in that order; junction bases with no gene match: 7. In germline, CDR1 is MNHEY, CDR2 SMNVEV (reference sequence).

The genes are TRBV9 and TRBJ2-2; no definite D call. The germline CDR1 and CDR2 sequences are SGDLS and YYNGEE. V was shortened by 3 bases and J by 3 bases, with 12 bases between the two germline ends. The CDR3 extends over 15 amino acids. CDR3 protein: CASSGGTTYTGELFF. Here the CDR3 DNA reads TGTGCCAGCAGCGGTGGTACTACGTACACCGGGGAGCTGTTTTTT.

This clone occurred a few times. The chain combines TRBV4-3 with TRBJ2-7; D is unclear. The germline CDR1 and CDR2 sequences are LGHNA and YSLEER. Trimming cost V 2 bases and J 0 bases, with 8 bases left between them. The length of the CDR3 is 14 residues. The CDR3 reads CASSQNAGSYEQYF. CDR3 nucleotide sequence: TGCGCCAGCAGCCAAAACGCAGGCTCCTACGAGCAGTACTTC.

The rearrangement joins TRBV7-9 to TRBJ2-7, with TRBD2 matching 7 bases. The CDR3 is 14 residues long. Germline CDR1 SEHNR, CDR2 FQNEAQ (reference sequence). V was clipped by 0 bases and J by 6 bases; unmatched bases: 5. The CDR3 sequence: CASSLAGEGGEQYF. The CDR3 coding sequence is TGTGCCAGCAGCTTAGCGGGGGAGGGCGGCGAGCAGTACTTC.

This sequence joins TRBV6-4 and TRBJ2-3; the match to TRBD2 covers 9 bases. V shed 2 bases and J 1 base; nucleotides not matched to a gene: 4. This CDR3 is 16 amino acids long. Germline CDR1 reads MRHNA; CDR2 reads SNTAGT. The DNA for the CDR3 is TGTGCCAGCAGTGACAAGGCTAGCGGGGGCACAGATACGCAGTATTTT. Its protein product is CASSDKASGGTDTQYF.

The CDR3 reads CASSQPHEYYEQYF. CDR3 DNA: TGTGCCAGCAGCCAACCCCACGAATACTACGAGCAGTACTTC. This chain uses TRBV4-2 with TRBJ2-7; D gene ambiguous. The germline V gene has CDR1 LGHNA and CDR2 YNFKEQ. This CDR3 is 14 amino acids long. Trimming removed 2 bases from V and 3 bases from J, with 11 bases in between.

This rearrangement joins TRBV6-5 to TRBJ2-2; a weak D match, TRBD2 (6 bases). V lost 8 bases and J 2 bases, leaving 12 bases between the germline ends. The germline CDR1 and CDR2 sequences are MNHEY and SVGAGI. The CDR3 covers 14 residues. The CDR3 region has the DNA TGTGCCAGCCGAGTGGGGGGAAACACCGGGGAGCTGTTTTTT. It translates to CASRVGGNTGELFF.

This sequence joins TRBV13 and TRBJ2-7, with 12 bases aligning to TRBD1. The V gene's germline CDR1 is PRHDT and CDR2 FYEKMQ (reference sequence). The CDR3 has 19 residues. Germline trimming cut 5 bases from V and 3 bases from J; bases unmatched to any gene: 17. The CDR3 nucleotides are TGTGCCAGCAGCCTTACAAGGGGACAGGGGGCGCGATTCGACTACGAGCAGTACTTC. It codes for CASSLTRGQGARFDYEQYF.

The sample holds a few counts of this clone. The chain combines TRBV5-1 with TRBJ2-1; no firm D call. Germline lookup yields CDR1 SGHRS and CDR2 YFSETQ. The CDR3 spans 15 residues. The ends were cut back, 7 bases at V and 2 bases at J, with 16 bases in the middle. The CDR3 DNA is TGCGCCAGCCGTAATGAGGCATTTGCCTACAATGAGCAGTTCTTC. It yields the protein CASRNEAFAYNEQFF. The full variable domain, with the rest looked up from reference TRBV5-1 and TRBJ2-1, is KAGVTQTPRYLIKTRGQQVTLSCSPISGHRSVSWYQQTPGQGLQFLFEYFSETQRNKGNFPGRFSGRQFSNSRSEMNVSTLELGDSALYLCASRNEAFAYNEQFFGPGTRLTVL.

The chain combines TRBV27 with TRBJ2-7, with D maybe TRBD1 (8 bases). Between the trimmed V and J ends, which lost 6 bases and 5 bases, there was a span of 14 bases. Germline V gene data show CDR1 as MNHEY and CDR2 as SMNVEV (reference sequence). There are 13 residues in the CDR3. For the CDR3, the DNA is TGTGCCAGCAGATACAGGGGGGGACACGAGCAGTACTTC. Protein product: CASRYRGGHEQYF.

The genes are TRBV13 and TRBJ2-1, with unresolved D. The V end lost 1 base, the J end lost 6 bases, and 7 bases lay between the germline ends. CDR3 length equals 13 residues. Germline loops: CDR1 PRHDT, CDR2 FYEKMQ (reference sequence). The CDR3 spells CASSLVPANEQFF. CDR3 nucleotide sequence: TGTGCCAGCAGCTTAGTACCCGCCAATGAGCAGTTCTTC.

The CDR3 here is CASSPRDRGQETQYF. The DNA of the CDR3 is TGTGCCAGCAGTCCGAGGGACAGGGGGCAAGAGACCCAGTACTTC. The chain joins TRBV27 to TRBJ2-5; TRBD1 aligns across 11 bases. The V gene's germline CDR1 is MNHEY and CDR2 SMNVEV (reference sequence). The CDR3 consists of 15 residues. After removal of 5 bases from V and 2 bases from J, the junction contained 4 bases not matched to a gene.

Comments on this clone: The junction differs from germline at one of its ends, possibly a read error. The chain employs TRBV5-1 and TRBJ1-2; weak D call: TRBD1 (5 bases). CDR1 is SGHRS and CDR2 is YFSETQ in the germline V gene. This CDR3 region has 15 residues. For the CDR3, the DNA is TGCGCCAGCAGCTTGGTTTTCAGGGATAACGATGGCTACACCTTC. Protein sequence: CASSLVFRDNDGYTF.

The V call is TRBV5-1, the J call TRBJ2-1; maybe TRBD2 (6 bases). Germline CDR1 reads SGHRS; CDR2 reads YFSETQ. This CDR3 is 14 amino acids long. V was shortened by 0 bases and J by 7 bases, with 11 bases between the two germline ends. The CDR3 DNA reads TGCGCCAGCAGCTTGGTGGGGGGTTATAATGAGCAGTTCTTC. Its protein product is CASSLVGGYNEQFF.

This clone has only a few counts. The chain recombines TRBV7-9 with TRBJ2-5; TRBD1 might be the D (6 bases). The V end was cut by 6 bases, the J end by 4 bases, with 15 bases between. The CDR3 is 14 amino acids. The germline V gene encodes CDR1 SEHNR and CDR2 FQNEAQ (reference sequence). The CDR3 region has the DNA TGTGCCAGCAGTCCTACAGGGTTTGGAGAGACCCAGTACTTC. Protein sequence: CASSPTGFGETQYF.

The chain has TRBV13 and TRBJ2-7; possible D gene TRBD1, 5 bases. The V end was cut by 0 bases, the J end by 2 bases, with 5 bases between. Germline loops: CDR1 PRHDT, CDR2 FYEKMQ (reference sequence). CDR3 length: 13 residues. The CDR3 nucleotides are TGTGCCAGCAGCTTAGGGGGGCCCTACGAGCAGTACTTC. Its translation: CASSLGGPYEQYF.

V usage is TRBV15 and J usage is TRBJ1-5; maybe TRBD1 (6 bases). CDR1 and CDR2 (germline): LNHNV, YYDKDF (reference sequence). The CDR3 has 19 amino acids. V was clipped by 3 bases and J by 0 bases, with 21 bases between them. This chain's CDR3 is CATSSSRGLYIGSNQPQHF. DNA for the CDR3: TGTGCCACCAGCAGCTCGCGGGGGCTCTATATTGGTAGCAATCAGCCCCAGCATTTT.

This clone was seen a few times. This chain uses TRBV5-1 with TRBJ1-1, with D possibly TRBD1 on 6 matching bases. Trimming pared 2 bases from V and 8 bases from J, leaving 19 bases between. There are 15 residues in the CDR3. Germline V CDR1 and CDR2: SGHRS, YFSETQ. The CDR3 loop reads CASSFDTQGLQEAFF. For the CDR3, the DNA is TGCGCCAGCAGCTTCGACACACAGGGCCTACAGGAAGCTTTCTTT.

The genes are TRBV5-1 and TRBJ2-2; 11 positions agree with TRBD2. Germline CDR1 SGHRS, CDR2 YFSETQ. With 3 bases clipped from V and 4 bases from J, the junction kept 5 bases outside the gene matches. The CDR3 contains 16 residues. Written as DNA, the CDR3 is TGCGCCAGCAGCTCTCCTAGCGGGGGGATCACCGGGGAGCTGTTTTTT. It yields the protein CASSSPSGGITGELFF.

This rearrangement joins TRBV23-1 to TRBJ2-1; 9 bases are a match to TRBD2. TRBV23-1 is recorded as an ORF, its role being uncertain. The CDR3 covers 16 residues. V shed 6 bases and J 8 bases; nucleotides not matched to a gene: 14. CDR3 region: CASSQDLAGGRDEQFF. CDR3 coding DNA: TGCGCCAGCAGCCAAGATCTTGCGGGAGGGCGGGATGAGCAGTTCTTC.

A few counts support this clone. Other DNA sequences in this sample translate to the same CDR3. V gene TRBV29-1 combines with J gene TRBJ2-7; 9 bases align to TRBD1. J lost 3 bases, V lost 5 bases, and 5 bases had no gene match. The V gene's germline CDR1 is SQVTM and CDR2 ANQGSEA. This CDR3 is 13 amino acids long. The CDR3 DNA follows: TGCAGCGTTCGTACAGGGGGCAGCTACGAGCAGTACTTC. Residues: CSVRTGGSYEQYF.

The genes are TRBV19 and TRBJ2-7; 9 positions match TRBD1. V gave up 6 bases and J gave up 3 bases; unmatched junction bases: 9. The CDR3 is 15 residues long. Germline CDR1 is LNHDA and CDR2 is SQIVND (reference sequence). The DNA for the CDR3 is TGTGCCAGTAGCACGGGACAGGGAGCCCTCTACGAGCAGTACTTC. Its protein product is CASSTGQGALYEQYF.

The chain uses TRBV7-9 and TRBJ1-5; no definite D call. Trimming removed 0 bases from V and 7 bases from J, with 4 bases in between. The CDR3 is made up of 12 amino acids. CDR1 and CDR2 from the germline V gene are SEHNR and FQNEAQ (reference sequence). This CDR3 reads CASSLAGQPQHF. CDR3 sequence (DNA): TGTGCCAGCAGCTTAGCAGGACAGCCCCAGCATTTT.

There are a few counts of this clone. V gene TRBV4-3 combines with J gene TRBJ2-1, with D hard to call. The ends were cut back, 0 bases at V and 3 bases at J, with 12 bases in the middle. Per germline, CDR1 LGHNA and CDR2 YSLEER. The CDR3 covers 16 residues. The CDR3 region has the DNA TGCGCCAGCAGCCAAGACTCCACTCCAGTCTACAATGAGCAGTTCTTC. Its protein is CASSQDSTPVYNEQFF.

The V call is TRBV29-1, the J call TRBJ2-7; no definite D call. Trimming took 6 bases from V and 0 from J, leaving 9 bases between them. There are 12 residues in the CDR3. Germline V gene lookup returns CDR1 SQVTM and CDR2 ANQGSEA. The CDR3, as DNA: TGCAGCGTGATCTGGCCCTCCTACGAGCAGTACTTC. It codes for CSVIWPSYEQYF.

The chain joins TRBV30 to TRBJ2-1; D could derive from TRBD1 or TRBD2 (6 bases each). Germline lookup yields CDR1 GTSNPN and CDR2 SVGIG (reference sequence). Trimming took off 2 bases at V and 5 bases at J, with 16 bases between the two ends. The CDR3 sequence is 15 residues long. Written as DNA, the CDR3 is TGTGCCTGGAGTTCGGGGGCCCGCCTACACAATGAGCAGTTCTTC. It is translated as CAWSSGARLHNEQFF.

The chain couples TRBV19 to TRBJ2-7; D is unresolved. V lost 3 bases and J 3 bases, leaving 9 bases between the germline ends. Per the germline V gene, CDR1 is LNHDA and CDR2 is SQIVND (reference sequence). The CDR3 has 13 residues. The CDR3 DNA reads as TGTGCCAGTAGTATGGACGGCTACTACGAGCAGTACTTC. This codes for CASSMDGYYEQYF.

The chain has TRBV9 and TRBJ1-1, with D hard to call. Germline lookup yields CDR1 SGDLS and CDR2 YYNGEE. V was pared by 1 base and J by 7 bases, with 8 bases between. The CDR3 runs to 12 residues. The CDR3 reads CASSVLSGEAFF. CDR3 in DNA: TGTGCCAGCAGCGTATTGAGCGGTGAAGCTTTCTTT.

In its sample, this clone was seen a few times. This chain joins TRBV28 and TRBJ2-5; the D call may be TRBD1 or TRBD2 (6 bases each). The germline V gene encodes CDR1 MDHEN and CDR2 SYDVKM. The CDR3 covers 13 residues. The CDR3 region is CAWGALKEETQYF. CDR3 in DNA: TGTGCTTGGGGGGCCCTCAAGGAAGAGACCCAGTACTTC. Using reference TRBV28 and TRBJ2-5 for the parts outside the CDR3, the full variable domain is DVKVTQSSRYLVKRTGEKVFLECVQDMDHENMFWYRQDPGLGLRLIYFSYDVKMKEKGDIPEGYSVSREKKERFSLILESASTNQTSMYLCAWGALKEETQYFGPGTRLLVL.

The J gene is TRBJ1-1, the V gene TRBV6-5; D is uncertain. This CDR3 contains 14 residues. Looked up from germline, CDR1 is MNHEY and CDR2 is SVGAGI. Deletions cut 6 bases from V and 5 bases from J, with 16 bases between. The CDR3 DNA reads as TGTGCCAGCAGCTGGGGAACGGGGATGACTGAAGCTTTCTTT. Its protein is CASSWGTGMTEAFF.